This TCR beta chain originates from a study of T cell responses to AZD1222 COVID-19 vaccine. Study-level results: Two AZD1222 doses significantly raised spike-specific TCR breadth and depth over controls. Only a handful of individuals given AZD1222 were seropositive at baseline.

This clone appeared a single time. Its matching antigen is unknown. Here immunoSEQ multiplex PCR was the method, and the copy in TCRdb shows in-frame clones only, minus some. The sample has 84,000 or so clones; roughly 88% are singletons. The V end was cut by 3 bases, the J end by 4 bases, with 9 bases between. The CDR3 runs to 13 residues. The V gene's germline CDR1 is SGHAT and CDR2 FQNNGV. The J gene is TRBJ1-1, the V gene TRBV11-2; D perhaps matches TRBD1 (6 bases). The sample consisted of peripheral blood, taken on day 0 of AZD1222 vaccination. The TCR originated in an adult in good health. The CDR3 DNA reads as TGTGCCAGCAGCTTGGGGGGCCCCACTGAAGCTTTCTTT. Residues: CASSLGGPTEAFF.